This T cell receptor beta chain was retrieved from a study of T cells after yellow fever vaccination. At the level of the study: Each low-cell-number fraction was prepared by means of SMART-Seq v4 Ultra Low Input. Study-wide results and limits: The study found a weaker secondary response that peaked faster, day 5 versus 15. Booster samples showed a return of most primary-vaccination clones (roughly 95% CD4, roughly 85% CD8).

Synthesis of TCR cDNA relied on 5'RACE template switching, which attached a universal primer site and UMIs. TCRdb analysed the 5' RACE reads with MiXCR anew, one entry per CDR3 protein. Of around 250,000 distinct CDR3 sequences in the sample, 6.9% were seen once. V lost 3 bases and J 3 bases, leaving 13 bases between the germline ends. Germline-derived CDR1 and CDR2 are DFQATT and SNEGSKA (reference sequence). CDR3 length: 14 residues. Concerning this clonotype itself: The antigen is undetermined.

The TCR was taken from a young man who received the YFV17D yellow fever vaccine. The gene calls are TRBV20-1 and TRBJ2-3; D perhaps matches TRBD2 (5 bases). The sample in question was CD4+ T cells sorted from PBMCs, obtained 15 days after the yellow fever booster vaccination. The CDR3 loop reads CSARVGRLTDTQYF. The CDR3 DNA follows: TGCAGTGCTAGGGTTGGGAGATTGACAGATACGCAGTATTTT.